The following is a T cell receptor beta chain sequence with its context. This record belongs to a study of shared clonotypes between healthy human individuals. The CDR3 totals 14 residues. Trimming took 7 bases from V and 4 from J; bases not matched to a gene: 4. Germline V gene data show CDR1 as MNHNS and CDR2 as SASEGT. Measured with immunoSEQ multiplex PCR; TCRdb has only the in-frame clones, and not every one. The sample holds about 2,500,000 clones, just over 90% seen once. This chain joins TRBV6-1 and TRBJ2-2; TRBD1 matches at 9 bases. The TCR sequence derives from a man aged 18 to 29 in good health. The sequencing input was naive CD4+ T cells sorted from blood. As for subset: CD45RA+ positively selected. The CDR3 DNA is TGTGCCAGCATTAAGACAGGGGGCACCGGGGAGCTGTTTTTT. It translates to CASIKTGGTGELFF.